The rows below give T cell receptor beta chains drawn from one sample of a study of cytomegalovirus exposure and HLA in healthy donors. Sequenced by immunoSEQ multiplex PCR; TCRdb stores in-frame clones only, minus some. Found here are just over 95,000 clones, 75% to 85% of them singletons; the top ten hold around 4.5%. The sequenced material came from PBMCs. These TCRs come from a woman in her thirties or forties in good health and CMV-seronegative. Each CDR3 is given with its conserved first and last residue. A D gene is named only where the DNA matches it firmly. Only some rows state a clone size, as once, few, many or a class for expanded clones.

d_call j_call clone_size v_call cdr3_nt cdr3_aa
TRBD2 TRBJ2-1 - TRBV5-1 TGCGCCAGCAGGCCCGGGGCGGGGGGTAACAATGAGCAGTTCTTC CASRPGAGGNNEQFF
- TRBJ2-5 - TRBV5-5 TGTGCCAGCAGCTTGGGTCCGCGGATCCAAGAGACCCAGTACTTC CASSLGPRIQETQYF
TRBD2 TRBJ2-5 few TRBV7-9 TGTGCCAGCAGCCAGCCCGGTCTAGCGGGGGGTAAAGAGACCCAGTACTTC CASSQPGLAGGKETQYF
- TRBJ2-6 - TRBV7-9 TGTGCCAGCAGCTCAGGGCGGGGTGGGGCCAACGTCCTGACTTTC CASSSGRGGANVLTF
TRBD2 TRBJ2-7 - TRBV29-1 TGCAGCGTTACAACCGGGACTAGCCGTAATAAGAAGCAGTACTTC CSVTTGTSRNKKQYF
- TRBJ1-6 few TRBV4-1 TGCGCCAGCAAACCGGATCTAGGGGGGGGATATAATTCCCCCCTCCACTTT CASKPDLGGGYNSPLHF
- TRBJ1-1 - TRBV9 TGTGCCAGCAGCGTAGATCCGGGAGGAAACACTGAAGCTTTCTTT CASSVDPGGNTEAFF
- TRBJ1-5 - TRBV10-3 TGTGCCACCTCAGGGGAAAATAATCAGCCCCAGCATTTT CATSGENNQPQHF
- TRBJ2-3 - TRBV7-3 TGTGCCAGCAGCCCTAGGACTTACGATACGCAGTATTTT CASSPRTYDTQYF
TRBD1 TRBJ1-2 - TRBV11-1 TGTGCCAGCAGCTCCGGGACAGGGGGGTTGAACTATGGCTACACCTTC CASSSGTGGLNYGYTF
- TRBJ1-2 - TRBV7-9 TGTGCCAGCAGCTTAGTTGGGGGGTTTGGCTACACCTTC CASSLVGGFGYTF
- TRBJ2-4 - TRBV4-1 TGCGCCAGCAGCCCTGGAGTTGACAGGCCTTGGGGACAGTACTTC CASSPGVDRPWGQYF
- TRBJ2-7 few TRBV19 TGTGCCAGTAGCTTGGACGGGGGCGAGCAGTACTTC CASSLDGGEQYF
- TRBJ2-1 once TRBV30 TGTGCCTGGAGAGGAGGACAGACAGTCCATGAGCAGTTCTTC CAWRGGQTVHEQFF
TRBD1 TRBJ2-7 - TRBV5-1 TGCGCCAGCAGGGGTAAGCAGGGGGTTGGCGAGCAGTACTTC CASRGKQGVGEQYF
TRBD1 TRBJ1-4 - TRBV19 TGTGCCAGCCGCCTGGGACAGACGAATGAAAAACTGTTTTTT CASRLGQTNEKLFF
TRBD2 TRBJ2-5 few TRBV4-1 TGCGCCAGCAGCCAAGATTGGCCTAGCGGCATTGAAGAGAACCAGTACTTC CASSQDWPSGIEENQYF
- TRBJ1-3 - TRBV7-2 TGTGCCAGCAGCTTCCTCAGGCAAAGCTCTGGAAACACCATATATTTT CASSFLRQSSGNTIYF
- TRBJ1-1 - TRBV2 TGTGCCACACCACAGGGGAACACTGAAGCTTTCTTT CATPQGNTEAFF
- TRBJ1-2 - TRBV20-1 TGCAGTGCTCGTCAGGGTTATGGCTACACCTTC CSARQGYGYTF
TRBD1 TRBJ1-2 once TRBV5-6 TGTGCCAGCAGCGAAGGACAGGGATATGGCTACACCTTC CASSEGQGYGYTF
- TRBJ1-2 - TRBV28 TGTGCCAGCTCTTCCCGGAGGGGCAACTATGGCTACACCTTC CASSSRRGNYGYTF
TRBD1 TRBJ1-3 - TRBV5-1 TGCGCCAGCAAGGAGTGGCAGGGGGTTGGAAACACCATATATTTT CASKEWQGVGNTIYF
- TRBJ1-1 few TRBV5-1 TGCGCCAGCAGTATAAATCAGGGTCTCACTGAAGCTTTCTTT CASSINQGLTEAFF
TRBD2 TRBJ2-7 - TRBV5-6 TGTGCCAGCAGCCCGGGACTAGCGGCCTACGAGCAGTACTTC CASSPGLAAYEQYF
- TRBJ1-2 - TRBV27 TGTGCCAGCAGTTTCGCCCCAGCTAACTATGGCTACACCTTC CASSFAPANYGYTF
- TRBJ1-2 - TRBV5-1 TGCGCCAGCAGCTCTAACGGACAGACCTATGGCTACACCTTC CASSSNGQTYGYTF
- TRBJ2-1 - TRBV2 TGTGCCATCACAGACAGTTCGAGCTCCTACAATGAGCAGTTCTTC CAITDSSSSYNEQFF
TRBD2 TRBJ2-5 - TRBV11-1 TGTGCCAGCAGCTTGGGCGGGAGCGGGACTCAAGAGACCCAGTACTTC CASSLGGSGTQETQYF
- TRBJ1-1 - TRBV19 TGTGCCAGTACCCTGACAGGAGCGAACACTGAAGCTTTCTTT CASTLTGANTEAFF
TRBD1 TRBJ2-7 - TRBV6-1 TGTGCCAGCAGTGAAATACCCTTTGGGACAGGATCCTACGAGCAGTACTTC CASSEIPFGTGSYEQYF
- TRBJ2-3 - TRBV25-1 TGTGCCAGCTCGCCCTGGGGGCCAGATACGCAGTATTTT CASSPWGPDTQYF
- TRBJ1-2 - TRBV7-9 TGTGCCAGCAGCGTGCACGACCGGGGTGGCTACACCTTC CASSVHDRGGYTF
- TRBJ2-1 - TRBV7-2 TGTGCCAGCAGCTTACAATGGGGGCCCAATGAGCAGTTCTTC CASSLQWGPNEQFF
TRBD1 TRBJ1-4 - TRBV10-1 TGCGCCAGCAGTGAGGGCTACCGTCCTCAATATGACAGGGGGCTATTAGAACTGTTTTTT CASSEGYRPQYDRGLLELFF